Listed here are 26 T cell receptor beta chains from one sample, sequenced in a study of spatial heterogeneity in lung cancer. Time point: sample taken at primary tumor resection. The input material, whole RNA from tumor, nontumor lung or frozen PBMC, was sequenced unsorted. TCRdb recomputed calls from the 5' RACE reads with MiXCR, one row per CDR3 protein. The sample lists about 75,000 distinct CDR3 sequences, about 14% occurring once. The specimen comprised PBMCs, sampled at surgery. All receptors derive from a male donor with early-stage non-small cell lung cancer.

The table lists this clonotype with many counts. The chain has TRBV12-3 or TRBV12-4 and TRBJ2-2; D is possibly TRBD1 (5 bases). The CDR3 is 13 amino acids. V lost 8 bases to trimming and J lost 7 bases, with 14 bases between them. The DNA for the CDR3 is TGTGCCAGCTCTCGTGCAGGGATCGGGGAGCTGTTTTTT. Translated, it gives CASSRAGIGELFF.

The chain carries TRBV20-1 and TRBJ1-5, with TRBD1 identical over 12 bases. Germline loops: CDR1 DFQATT, CDR2 SNEGSKA (reference sequence). This CDR3 has 12 amino acids. The junction had 1 base not matched to a gene; V was cut back by 6 bases and J by 7 bases. The CDR3 here is CSAGTGGQPQHF. The CDR3 DNA follows: TGCAGTGCAGGGACAGGGGGCCAGCCCCAGCATTTT.

This clonotype was found many times. This chain joins TRBV19 and TRBJ2-2; either TRBD1 or TRBD2 may supply D (5 bases each). The CDR3 totals 12 residues. Looked up from germline, CDR1 is LNHDA and CDR2 is SQIVND (reference sequence). The V end lost 8 bases, the J end lost 7 bases, and 11 bases lay between the germline ends. CDR3 amino acids: CASHLGDGELFF. The CDR3 coding sequence is TGTGCCAGTCATTTGGGGGACGGGGAGCTGTTTTTT. The full variable domain, completed using reference TRBV19 and TRBJ2-2, is DGGITQSPKYLFRKEGQNVTLSCEQNLNHDAMYWYRQDPGQGLRLIYYSQIVNDFQKGDIAEGYSVSREKKESFPLTVTSAQKNPTAFYLCASHLGDGELFFGEGSRLTVL.

The rearrangement uses TRBV7-9 and TRBJ1-4, with no clear D. CDR3 length: 11 residues. Germline CDR1 and CDR2: SEHNR and FQNEAQ (reference sequence). Trimming took 3 bases from V and 7 from J, leaving 3 bases between them. Written as DNA, the CDR3 is TGTGCCAGCAGCTTCAGTGAAAAACTGTTTTTT. Its protein is CASSFSEKLFF. The whole variable domain, filled in from reference TRBV7-9 and TRBJ1-4, reads DTGVSQNPRHKITKRGQNVTFRCDPISEHNRLYWYRQTLGQGPEFLTYFQNEAQLEKSRLLSDRFSAERPKGSFSTLEIQRTEQGDSAMYLCASSFSEKLFFGSGTQLSVL.

This clonotype has ten or more counts. V is TRBV7-2 and J is TRBJ1-1; D is perhaps TRBD1 (6 bases). The germline CDR1 and CDR2 sequences are SGHTA and FQGNSA. This CDR3 spans 14 amino acids. V shed 4 bases and J shed 7 bases, with 16 bases lying between them. The CDR3 region is CASSSPGGLIEAFF. Written as DNA, the CDR3 is TGTGCCAGCAGCTCCCCCGGGGGGCTCATTGAAGCTTTCTTT.

This clonotype was detected a few times. The gene calls are TRBV7-6 and TRBJ1-4; 11 bases align to TRBD1. Germline V CDR1 and CDR2: SGHVS, FNYEAQ. The CDR3 is made up of 15 amino acids. V trimming: 5 bases; J trimming: 8 bases; junction bases outside the gene matches: 7. Written as DNA, the CDR3 is TGTGCCAGCAGCACAGGACAGGGGGCGGTAGAAAAACTGTTTTTT. It yields the protein CASSTGQGAVEKLFF.

This clonotype showed up many times. The DNA of the CDR3 is TGTGCCAGCAGCTCCGGAACCCTCGAGACCCAGTACTTC. Residues: CASSSGTLETQYF. This sequence joins TRBV7-8 and TRBJ2-5; unclear D gene. The CDR3 length is 13 residues. CDR1 and CDR2 (germline): SGHVS, FQNEAQ. V dropped 4 bases and J dropped 5 bases, with 11 bases sitting between them.

This clonotype turned up a few times. The chain uses TRBV18 and TRBJ2-3, with 11 bases that match TRBD2. The CDR3 length is 17 residues. The V gene's germline CDR1 is KGHSH and CDR2 LQKENI. Trimming at V came to 3 bases and at J to 0 bases, leaving 5 bases not matched to a gene. The CDR3 spells CASSPFRTSGSTDTQYF. CDR3 bases: TGTGCCAGCTCACCTTTCCGGACTAGCGGGAGCACAGATACGCAGTATTTT.

The chain couples TRBV30 to TRBJ1-1; D gene ambiguous. CDR3 length: 12 residues. CDR1 and CDR2 from the germline V gene are GTSNPN and SVGIG (reference sequence). Trimming shortened V by 3 bases and J by 9 bases, and 14 bases separated the two germline ends. The CDR3 nucleotides read TGTGCCTGGAGCCTGCCCGACGCGAAAGCTTTCTTT. This sequence encodes CAWSLPDAKAFF.

Many counts were recorded for this clonotype. The gene calls are TRBV10-3 and TRBJ2-7, with TRBD2 matching over 8 bases. The junction had 7 bases not matched to a gene; V was cut back by 4 bases and J by 2 bases. Germline V gene data show CDR1 as ENHRY and CDR2 as SYGVKD. The CDR3 extends over 15 amino acids. The CDR3 sequence is CAISVGPTSAYEQYF. The CDR3 nucleotides are TGTGCCATCAGTGTCGGCCCGACTAGCGCCTACGAGCAGTACTTC.

This clonotype was detected ten times or more. The V call is TRBV20-1, the J call TRBJ2-7, with 12 positions matching TRBD2. V lost 5 bases to trimming and J lost 6 bases; unmatched junction nucleotides: 8. The CDR3 totals 14 residues. Germline values: CDR1 DFQATT, CDR2 SNEGSKA (reference sequence). The CDR3 bases are TGCAGTGCTCGACTAGCGGGAGTTCTAGCCGAGCAGTACTTC. Translated: CSARLAGVLAEQYF.

At least ten counts were recorded for this clonotype. The chain has TRBV7-9 and TRBJ2-1; 11 nucleotides agree with TRBD2. The V gene's germline CDR1 is SEHNR and CDR2 FQNEAQ (reference sequence). V shed 5 bases and J 10 bases; nucleotides not matched to a gene: 10. This CDR3 has 15 residues. The CDR3 loop reads CASSNLAGGRGEQFF. The CDR3 nucleotides read TGTGCCAGCAGCAATCTAGCGGGAGGCCGAGGGGAGCAGTTCTTC.

The rearrangement links TRBV20-1 to TRBJ1-2; 7 bases fit TRBD1. Trimming removed 5 bases from V and 2 bases from J; junction bases left unmatched: 11. Germline V CDR1 and CDR2: DFQATT, SNEGSKA (reference sequence). The CDR3 covers 15 residues. The CDR3 reads CSALARTGENYGYTF. CDR3 nucleotides: TGCAGTGCTCTCGCTAGGACAGGAGAGAACTATGGCTACACCTTC.

V is TRBV7-8 and J is TRBJ1-2, with unresolved D. The V gene lost 2 bases and the J gene lost 4 bases, with 11 bases spanning the gap. This CDR3 region has 14 residues. Germline V lookup: CDR1 SGHVS, CDR2 FQNEAQ. CDR3 bases: TGTGCCAGCAGCTTAAGGCAGCCGGGCTATGGCTACACCTTC. Residues: CASSLRQPGYGYTF.

This clonotype was counted a few times. The chain recombines TRBV18 with TRBJ2-3; D uncertain. The germline CDR1 and CDR2 sequences are KGHSH and LQKENI. Trimming pared 3 bases from V and 3 bases from J, leaving 10 bases between. CDR3 size: 14 residues. The CDR3 spells CASSPLGVTDTQYF. CDR3 nucleotide sequence: TGTGCCAGCTCACCGTTAGGAGTGACAGATACGCAGTATTTT.

The chain recombines TRBV5-5 with TRBJ1-1; TRBD1 aligns across 10 bases. Germline lookup yields CDR1 SGHKS and CDR2 YYEKEE (reference sequence). The CDR3 spans 14 residues. V gave up 5 bases and J gave up 3 bases; unmatched junction bases: 4. Written as DNA, the CDR3 is TGTGCCAGCAGTCGGGACAGGGGATACACTGAAGCTTTCTTT. Its protein product is CASSRDRGYTEAFF. The complete variable domain, with remaining parts taken from reference TRBV5-5 and TRBJ1-1, reads DAGVTQSPTHLIKTRGQQVTLRCSPISGHKSVSWYQQVLGQGPQFIFQYYEKEERGRGNFPDRFSARQFPNYSSELNVNALLLGDSALYLCASSRDRGYTEAFFGQGTRLTVV.

This clonotype showed up many times. The chain employs TRBV5-1 and TRBJ2-1; 10 bases are a match to TRBD2. This CDR3 region has 16 residues. The V and J ends lost 4 bases and 5 bases, in that order; junction bases with no gene match: 9. Germline V gene sequence: CDR1 SGHRS, CDR2 YFSETQ. CDR3 protein: CASSVLGLAVDNEQFF. For the CDR3, the DNA is TGCGCCAGCAGCGTCCTTGGACTAGCGGTCGACAATGAGCAGTTCTTC.

The rearrangement joins TRBV29-1 to TRBJ2-5; D is uncertain. V lost 4 bases, J lost 3 bases, and 9 bases lay in between. CDR1 and CDR2 from the germline V gene are SQVTM and ANQGSEA. The CDR3 covers 12 residues. CDR3 coding DNA: TGCAGCGTTGCATTATATGAAGAGACCCAGTACTTC. Protein sequence: CSVALYEETQYF.

The chain combines TRBV5-6 with TRBJ2-1, with 13 bases lining up with TRBD2. The trim removed 3 bases at V and 9 bases at J, leaving 12 bases unmatched. The germline V gene encodes CDR1 SGHDT and CDR2 YYEEEE. CDR3 length: 17 residues. This CDR3 reads CASSSSGTSGKRSEQFF. The CDR3 DNA is TGTGCCAGCAGCTCCTCCGGGACTAGCGGGAAGAGGAGTGAGCAGTTCTTC. The whole variable domain, remainder taken from reference TRBV5-6 and TRBJ2-1, is DAGVTQSPTHLIKTRGQQVTLRCSPKSGHDTVSWYQQALGQGPQFIFQYYEEEERQRGNFPDRFSGHQFPNYSSELNVNALLLGDSALYLCASSSSGTSGKRSEQFFGPGTRLTVL.

J is TRBJ2-1 and V is TRBV2, with 7 bases aligning to TRBD2. Germline-derived CDR1 and CDR2 are SNHLY and FYNNEI. This CDR3 contains 15 residues. V lost 1 base to trimming and J lost 3 bases; unmatched junction nucleotides: 3. The CDR3, as DNA: TGTGCCAGCAGTGAAGAAGCGGGAAGCTACAATGAGCAGTTCTTC. Translating gives CASSEEAGSYNEQFF.

This clonotype was counted many times. This chain links TRBV5-4 with TRBJ2-3, with 11 bases fitting TRBD2. The germline V gene encodes CDR1 SGHNT and CDR2 YYREEE (reference sequence). The CDR3 totals 17 residues. The ends lost 4 bases at V and 2 bases at J; junction bases unmatched: 9. CDR3 bases: TGTGCCAGCAGCACTGAACCGGGACTAGCGGCCACAGATACGCAGTATTTT. Residues: CASSTEPGLAATDTQYF.

This clonotype was observed many times. The J gene is TRBJ1-1, the V gene TRBV29-1, with D tentatively TRBD1 (5 bases). In germline, CDR1 is SQVTM, CDR2 ANQGSEA. The CDR3 runs to 11 residues. Trimming pared 4 bases from V and 8 bases from J, leaving 11 bases between. CDR3 sequence (DNA): TGCAGCGTTGGAGGGCCAGGGGAAGCTTTCTTT. As protein: CSVGGPGEAFF.

The V and J genes are TRBV6-2 or TRBV6-3 and TRBJ2-3, with TRBD2 identical over 7 bases. V shed 5 bases and J 4 bases; nucleotides not matched to a gene: 15. The CDR3 covers 17 residues. In germline, CDR1 is MNHEY, CDR2 SVGEGT. The CDR3 DNA sequence: TGTGCCAGCAGTACCCCAGCGGGACGGGATTTTGCAGATACGCAGTATTTT. This encodes CASSTPAGRDFADTQYF.

Many counts were recorded for this clonotype. This chain connects TRBV6-5 to TRBJ1-2; D is ambiguous. V was shortened by 6 bases and J by 3 bases, with 14 bases between the two germline ends. This CDR3 region has 14 residues. The germline CDR1 and CDR2 sequences are MNHEY and SVGAGI. The CDR3 protein is CASRQAGADYGYTF. Here the CDR3 DNA reads TGTGCCAGCAGGCAAGCGGGCGCGGACTATGGCTACACCTTC.

This clonotype was found many times. This sequence joins TRBV9 and TRBJ2-5, with D possibly being TRBD1 (5 bases). The germline V gene has CDR1 SGDLS and CDR2 YYNGEE. V lost 0 bases, J lost 2 bases, and 11 bases lay in between. The CDR3 extends over 15 amino acids. The CDR3 region is CASSVASGRQETQYF. In DNA, the CDR3 is TGTGCCAGCAGCGTAGCTTCAGGGCGTCAAGAGACCCAGTACTTC.

This chain connects TRBV20-1 to TRBJ2-3; 10 nucleotides agree with TRBD2. The CDR3 extends over 17 amino acids. CDR1 is DFQATT, CDR2 SNEGSKA, per germline (reference sequence). Trimming cost V 4 bases and J 8 bases; bases outside gene matches: 18. CDR3 in amino acids: CSAKSIYLAGDAGTQYF. CDR3 nucleotide sequence: TGCAGTGCTAAAAGCATCTATCTAGCGGGAGACGCGGGTACGCAGTATTTT.